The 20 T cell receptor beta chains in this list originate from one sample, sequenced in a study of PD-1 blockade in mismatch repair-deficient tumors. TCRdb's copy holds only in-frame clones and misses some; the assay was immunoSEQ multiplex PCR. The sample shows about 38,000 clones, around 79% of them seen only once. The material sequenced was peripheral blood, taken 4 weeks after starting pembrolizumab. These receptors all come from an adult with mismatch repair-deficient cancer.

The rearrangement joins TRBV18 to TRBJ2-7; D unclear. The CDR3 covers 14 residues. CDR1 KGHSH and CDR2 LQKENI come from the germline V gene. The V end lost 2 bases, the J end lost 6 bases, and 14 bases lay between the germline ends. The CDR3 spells CASSPSSSRFEQYF. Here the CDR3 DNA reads TGTGCCAGCTCACCAAGCTCGAGCCGGTTCGAGCAGTACTTC.

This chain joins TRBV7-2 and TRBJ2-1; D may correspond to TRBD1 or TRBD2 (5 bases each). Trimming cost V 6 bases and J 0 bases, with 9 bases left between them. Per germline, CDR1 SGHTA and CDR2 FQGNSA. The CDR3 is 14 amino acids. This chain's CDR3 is CASSDGASYNEQFF. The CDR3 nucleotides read TGTGCCAGCAGTGACGGGGCCTCCTACAATGAGCAGTTCTTC. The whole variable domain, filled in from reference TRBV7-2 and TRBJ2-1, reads GAGVSQSPSNKVTEKGKDVELRCDPISGHTALYWYRQSLGQGLEFLIYFQGNSAPDKSGLPSDRFSAERTGGSVSTLTIQRTQQEDSAVYLCASSDGASYNEQFFGPGTRLTVL.

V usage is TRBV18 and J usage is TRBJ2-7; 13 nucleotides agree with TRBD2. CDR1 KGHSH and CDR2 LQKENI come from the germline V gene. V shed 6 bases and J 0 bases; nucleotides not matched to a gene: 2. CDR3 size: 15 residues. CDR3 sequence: CASSGTSGASYEQYF. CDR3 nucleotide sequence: TGTGCCAGCTCCGGGACTAGCGGGGCCTCCTACGAGCAGTACTTC. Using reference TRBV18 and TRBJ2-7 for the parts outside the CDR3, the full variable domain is NAGVMQNPRHLVRRRGQEARLRCSPMKGHSHVYWYRQLPEEGLKFMVYLQKENIIDESGMPKERFSAEFPKEGPSILRIQQVVRGDSAAYFCASSGTSGASYEQYFGPGTRLTVT.

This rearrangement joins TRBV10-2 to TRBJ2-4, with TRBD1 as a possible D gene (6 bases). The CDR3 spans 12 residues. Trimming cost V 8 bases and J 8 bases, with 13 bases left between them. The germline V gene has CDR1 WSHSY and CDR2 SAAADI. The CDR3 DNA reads TGCGCCAGCCGGGACAATGGAGACATTCAGTACTTC. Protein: CASRDNGDIQYF.

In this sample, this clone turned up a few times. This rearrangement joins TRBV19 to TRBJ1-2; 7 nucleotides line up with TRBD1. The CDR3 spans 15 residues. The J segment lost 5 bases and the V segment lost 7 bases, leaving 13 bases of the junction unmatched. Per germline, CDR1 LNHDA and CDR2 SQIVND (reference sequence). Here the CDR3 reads CASTPWVRRGYGYTF. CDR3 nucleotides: TGTGCCAGTACCCCCTGGGTCCGCAGGGGGTATGGCTACACCTTC.

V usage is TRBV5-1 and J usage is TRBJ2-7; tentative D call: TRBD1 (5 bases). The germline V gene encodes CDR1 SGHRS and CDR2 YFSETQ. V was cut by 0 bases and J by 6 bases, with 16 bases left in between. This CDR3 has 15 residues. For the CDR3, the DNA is TGCGCCAGCAGCTTGGGGGCCGCAGGGTCAGGCGAGCAGTACTTC. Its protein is CASSLGAAGSGEQYF.

Written as DNA, the CDR3 is TGCGCCAGCAGCTTGGCCCCCCTAGCGGGAATTTACGAGCAGTACTTC. Its translation: CASSLAPLAGIYEQYF. The chain has TRBV5-1 and TRBJ2-7; 9 nucleotides agree with TRBD2. The junction had 8 bases not matched to a gene; V was cut back by 0 bases and J by 4 bases. CDR3 size: 16 residues. Germline V gene sequence: CDR1 SGHRS, CDR2 YFSETQ.

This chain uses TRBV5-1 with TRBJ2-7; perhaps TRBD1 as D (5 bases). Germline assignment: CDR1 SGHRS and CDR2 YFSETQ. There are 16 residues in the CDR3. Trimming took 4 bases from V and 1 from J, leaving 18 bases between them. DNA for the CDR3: TGCGCCAGCAGCCCTTCCCCAGGGTCTATATCCTACGAGCAGTACTTC. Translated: CASSPSPGSISYEQYF.

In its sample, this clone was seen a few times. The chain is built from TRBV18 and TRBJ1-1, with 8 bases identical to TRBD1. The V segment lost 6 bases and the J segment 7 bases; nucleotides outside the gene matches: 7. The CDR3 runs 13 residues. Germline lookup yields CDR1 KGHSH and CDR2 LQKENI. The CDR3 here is CASSPGQDNEAFF. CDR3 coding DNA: TGTGCCAGCTCGCCGGGACAGGACAATGAAGCTTTCTTT.

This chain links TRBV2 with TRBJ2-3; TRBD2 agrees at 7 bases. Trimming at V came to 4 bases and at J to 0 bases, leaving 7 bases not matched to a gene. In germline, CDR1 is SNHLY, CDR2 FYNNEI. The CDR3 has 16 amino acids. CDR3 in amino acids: CASSVSSGGSTDTQYF. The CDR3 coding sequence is TGTGCCAGCAGTGTTTCTAGCGGAGGTAGCACAGATACGCAGTATTTT.

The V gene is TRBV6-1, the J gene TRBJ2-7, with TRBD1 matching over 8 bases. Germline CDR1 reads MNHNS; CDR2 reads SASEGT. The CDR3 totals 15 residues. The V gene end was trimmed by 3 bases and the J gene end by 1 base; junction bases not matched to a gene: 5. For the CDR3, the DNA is TGTGCCAGCAGTGACGGACAGGGAATTTCCTACGAGCAGTACTTC. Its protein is CASSDGQGISYEQYF.

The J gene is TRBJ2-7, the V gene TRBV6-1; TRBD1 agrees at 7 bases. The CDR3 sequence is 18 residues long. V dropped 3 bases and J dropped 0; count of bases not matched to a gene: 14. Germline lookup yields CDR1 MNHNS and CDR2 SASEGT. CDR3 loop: CASSDPNTGQANSYEQYF. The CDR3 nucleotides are TGTGCCAGCAGTGACCCCAATACCGGACAGGCAAACTCCTACGAGCAGTACTTC.

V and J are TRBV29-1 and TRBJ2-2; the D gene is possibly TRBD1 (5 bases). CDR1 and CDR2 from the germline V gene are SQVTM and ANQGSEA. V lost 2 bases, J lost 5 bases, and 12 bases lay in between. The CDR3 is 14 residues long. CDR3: CSVEIGVKTGELFF. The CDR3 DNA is TGCAGCGTTGAAATAGGGGTGAAAACCGGGGAGCTGTTTTTT.

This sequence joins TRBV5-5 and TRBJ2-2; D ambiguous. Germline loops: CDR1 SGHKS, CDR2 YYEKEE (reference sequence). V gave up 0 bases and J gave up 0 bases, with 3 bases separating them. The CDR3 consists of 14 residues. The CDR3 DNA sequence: TGTGCCAGCAGCTTGGGGTCGAACACCGGGGAGCTGTTTTTT. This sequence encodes CASSLGSNTGELFF.

The CDR3: CASSLLAGGEKNIQYF. CDR3 sequence (DNA): TGTGCCAGCAGCTTGCTAGCGGGAGGGGAAAAAAACATTCAGTACTTC. The V and J genes are TRBV13 and TRBJ2-4, with 12 bases fitting TRBD2. CDR1 and CDR2 from the germline V gene are PRHDT and FYEKMQ (reference sequence). J lost 4 bases, V lost 3 bases, and 4 bases had no gene match. The CDR3 contains 16 residues.

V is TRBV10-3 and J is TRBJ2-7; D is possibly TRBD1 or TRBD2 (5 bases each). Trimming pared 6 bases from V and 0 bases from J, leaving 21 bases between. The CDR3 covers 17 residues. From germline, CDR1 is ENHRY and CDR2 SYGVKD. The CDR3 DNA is TGTGCCATCAGGGCCACCGGGACCGCTAAAGTCTCCTACGAGCAGTACTTC. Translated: CAIRATGTAKVSYEQYF.

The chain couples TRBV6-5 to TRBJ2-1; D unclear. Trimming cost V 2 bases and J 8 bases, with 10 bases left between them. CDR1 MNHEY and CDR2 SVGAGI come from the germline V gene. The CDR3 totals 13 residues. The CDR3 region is CASSYKYSDEQFF. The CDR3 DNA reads TGTGCCAGCAGTTACAAATACAGCGATGAGCAGTTCTTC.

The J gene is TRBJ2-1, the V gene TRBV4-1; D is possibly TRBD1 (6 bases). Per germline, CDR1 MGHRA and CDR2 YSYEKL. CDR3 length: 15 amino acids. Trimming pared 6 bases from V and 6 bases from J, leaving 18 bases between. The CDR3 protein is CASSESRGSLNEQFF. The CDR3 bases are TGCGCCAGCAGTGAGAGCAGGGGTTCCCTCAATGAGCAGTTCTTC.

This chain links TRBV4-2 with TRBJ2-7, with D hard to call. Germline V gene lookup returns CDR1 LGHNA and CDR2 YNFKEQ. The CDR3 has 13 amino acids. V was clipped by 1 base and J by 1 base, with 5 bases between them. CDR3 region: CASSQGGSYEQYF. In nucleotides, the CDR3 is TGTGCCAGCAGCCAAGGGGGATCCTACGAGCAGTACTTC.

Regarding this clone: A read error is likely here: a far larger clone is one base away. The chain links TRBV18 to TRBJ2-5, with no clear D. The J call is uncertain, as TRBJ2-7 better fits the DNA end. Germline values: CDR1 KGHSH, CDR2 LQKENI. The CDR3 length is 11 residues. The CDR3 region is CASSPDYEQYF. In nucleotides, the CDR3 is TGTGCCAGCTCACCAGACTACGAGCAGTACTTC.